This TCR beta chain was documented in a study of response to subunit inactivated influenza vaccine. The CDR3 length is 16 residues. V lost 7 bases to trimming and J lost 6 bases; unmatched junction nucleotides: 13. This clonotype was seen ten or more times. No antigen is known for it. The study's findings and limits: Authors suggested that a seasonal influenza vaccination recruits few new T cells each time.

TCRdb processed the RT-PCR reads anew with MiXCR; each CDR3 protein has one entry. Of 500,000 or so distinct CDR3 sequences listed, about 15% are singletons. Sample: CD4+ T cells sorted from PBMCs, taken about 23 months after vaccination. The source of this sequence is a man aged 45 to 70 who received an inactivated influenza vaccine. The chain combines TRBV12-3 or TRBV12-4 with TRBJ2-7; 12 positions match TRBD2. CDR3 DNA sequence: TGTGCCAGCACCTTAGGGGCTAGCGGGGGGGCCATCGAGCAGTACTTC. This sequence encodes CASTLGASGGAIEQYF.